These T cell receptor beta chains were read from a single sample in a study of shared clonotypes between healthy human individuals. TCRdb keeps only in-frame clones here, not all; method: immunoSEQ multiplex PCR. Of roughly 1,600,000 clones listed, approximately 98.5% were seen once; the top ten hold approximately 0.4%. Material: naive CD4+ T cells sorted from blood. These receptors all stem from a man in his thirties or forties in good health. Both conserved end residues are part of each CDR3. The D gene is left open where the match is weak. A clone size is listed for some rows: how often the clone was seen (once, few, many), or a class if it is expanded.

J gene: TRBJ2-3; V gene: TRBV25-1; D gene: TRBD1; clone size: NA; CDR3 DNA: TGTGCCAGCAGTGAATATCGGACAGGGTGGGATCCAGATACGCAGTATTTT; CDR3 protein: CASSEYRTGWDPDTQYF
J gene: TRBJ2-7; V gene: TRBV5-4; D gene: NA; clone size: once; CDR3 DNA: TGTGCCAGCAGCGGACTGGGCTCCTACGAGCAGTACTTC; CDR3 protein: CASSGLGSYEQYF
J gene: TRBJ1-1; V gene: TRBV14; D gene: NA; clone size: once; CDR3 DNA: TGTGCCAGCAGCCAGGACCAGTCCATGAACACTGAAGCTTTCTTT; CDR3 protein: CASSQDQSMNTEAFF
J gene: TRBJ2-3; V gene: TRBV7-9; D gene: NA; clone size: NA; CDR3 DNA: TGTGCCAGCAGTTACCAGATTCCAGATACGCAGTATTTT; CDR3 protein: CASSYQIPDTQYF
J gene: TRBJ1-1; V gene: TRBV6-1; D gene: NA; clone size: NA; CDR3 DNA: TGTGCCAGCAGTGAATCTGTGTCAGGGCGGGGGAACACTGAAGCTTTCTTT; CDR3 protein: CASSESVSGRGNTEAFF
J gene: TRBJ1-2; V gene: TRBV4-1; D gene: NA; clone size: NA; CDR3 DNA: TGCGCCAGCAGCCAAGTTCAGAAGTTTGGCTACACCTTC; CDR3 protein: CASSQVQKFGYTF
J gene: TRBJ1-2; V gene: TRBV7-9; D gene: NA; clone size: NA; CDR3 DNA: TGTGCCAGCAGCTCTCCTCCCCCCCGACGGGCTTATGGCTACACCTTC; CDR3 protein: CASSSPPPRRAYGYTF
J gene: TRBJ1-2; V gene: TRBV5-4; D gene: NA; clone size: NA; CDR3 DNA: TGTGCCAGCAGCTTAGAATCTCCCCGGGGATATGGCTACACCTTC; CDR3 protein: CASSLESPRGYGYTF
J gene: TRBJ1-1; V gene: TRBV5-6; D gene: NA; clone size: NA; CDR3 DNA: TGTGCCAGCAGCTTTAGGCCGATGAACACTGAAGCTTTCTTT; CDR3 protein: CASSFRPMNTEAFF
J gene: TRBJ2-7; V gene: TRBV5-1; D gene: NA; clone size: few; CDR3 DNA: TGCGCCAGCAGCTTGGTGGGGGGCTCCTACGAGCAGTACTTC; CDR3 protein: CASSLVGGSYEQYF
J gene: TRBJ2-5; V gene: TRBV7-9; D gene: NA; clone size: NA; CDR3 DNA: TGTGCCAGCAGAAGCCGACAGGAGCAAGAGACCCAGTACTTC; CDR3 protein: CASRSRQEQETQYF
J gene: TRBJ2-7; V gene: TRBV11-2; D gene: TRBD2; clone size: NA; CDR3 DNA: TGTGCCAGCAGCTTGACTAGCGGGCCGTCCTACGAGCAGTACTTC; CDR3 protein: CASSLTSGPSYEQYF
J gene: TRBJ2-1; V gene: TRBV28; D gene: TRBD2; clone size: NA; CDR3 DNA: TGTGCCAGCAGTGACCCGGGACTAGCGGGCCCCCGGTTCTTC; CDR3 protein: CASSDPGLAGPRFF
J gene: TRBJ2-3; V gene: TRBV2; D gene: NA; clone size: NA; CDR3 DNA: TGTGCCAGCAGCGCGGTAACTAGCACAGATACGCAGTATTTT; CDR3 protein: CASSAVTSTDTQYF
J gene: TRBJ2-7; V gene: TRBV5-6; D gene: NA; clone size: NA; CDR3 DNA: TGTGCCAGCAGCTTGAGGGGCACGAACGAGCAGTACTTC; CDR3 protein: CASSLRGTNEQYF
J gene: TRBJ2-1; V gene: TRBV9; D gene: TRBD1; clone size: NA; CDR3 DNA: TGTGCCAGCAGCGCGATGGGACAGCTCTCCTACAATGAGCAGTTCTTC; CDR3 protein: CASSAMGQLSYNEQFF